There are a few counts of the clone carrying this TCR beta chain. Antigen specificity is unknown. This entry belongs to a study of T-cell memory formation after mild COVID-19. Overall study context: The study found TCR clusters largely donor specific.

Findings of the study overall: Clones contracting over day 15 to 85 were CD4/CD8 balanced, with later expanders leaning CD4+.

Using constant-segment primers, 5'RACE produced TCR alpha and TCR beta cDNA libraries carrying sample barcodes and UMIs. MiXCR, applied by TCRdb to the 5' RACE reads, yields one record per CDR3 protein. The sample comprises roughly 120,000 distinct CDR3 sequences, around a sixth of which are singletons, and about 15% rests with the top ten. CDR1 is LNHDA, CDR2 SQIVND, per germline (reference sequence). V lost 1 base, J lost 5 bases, and 6 bases stayed unmatched. CDR3 size: 15 residues. The chain carries TRBV19 and TRBJ1-1; TRBD1 agrees at 8 bases. Specimen: PBMCs or a T cell subset sorted from them (not recorded which). This sequence originates from an adult woman who had mild COVID-19 (a few samples of this study predate the infection). Cell type and time point are not known. CDR3 DNA: TGTGCCAGTAGTATAGGCCAGGGGGCGGTTACTGAAGCTTTCTTT. Translation gives CASSIGQGAVTEAFF.